Presented here are 3 T cell receptor beta chains from one specimen sequenced in a study of metastatic and nonmetastatic thyroid tumors. Nobody among the patients had been given any treatment before thyroid surgery. TCRdb reanalyzed the PCR reads with MiXCR. Here the sample spans about 49,000 clones, roughly 4% being singletons. The sample consisted of blood. These receptors all stem from a female donor with papillary thyroid cancer or a benign thyroid nodule (not recorded which). Some clones in this sample may be carry-over from other donors' samples.

This clone was recorded at least ten times. Its ends do not fully match the called genes, so a read error is possible. Other DNA sequences in this sample translate to the same CDR3. The chain joins TRBV7-2 to TRBJ1-1; TRBD1 might be the D (5 bases). Looked up from germline, CDR1 is SGHTA and CDR2 is FQGNSA. CDR3 length equals 13 residues. The CDR3 sequence: CASSDSLNTEAFF. As DNA, the CDR3 is TGTGCCAGCAGCGACAGTTTGAACACTGAAGCCTTCTTT.

This chain links TRBV4-2 with TRBJ2-1; a weak D match, TRBD2 (5 bases). The V gene's germline CDR1 is LGHNA and CDR2 YNFKEQ. The CDR3 loop spans 13 amino acids. V lost 0 bases, J lost 13 bases, and 13 bases lay in between. This chain's CDR3 is CASSQDLGVDQFF. The CDR3, as DNA: TGTGCCAGCAGCCAAGATCTGGGAGTTGATCAGTTCTTC.

This clone was recorded at least ten times. This CDR3 is CASSLFTGNQPQHF. CDR3 DNA: TGTGCCAGCAGTTTGTTTACGGGCAATCAGCCCCAGCATTTT. This chain uses TRBV12-3 or TRBV12-4 with TRBJ1-5; D remains unclear. CDR3 length equals 14 residues. Trimming left V 3 bases short and J 2 bases short, with 8 bases between.